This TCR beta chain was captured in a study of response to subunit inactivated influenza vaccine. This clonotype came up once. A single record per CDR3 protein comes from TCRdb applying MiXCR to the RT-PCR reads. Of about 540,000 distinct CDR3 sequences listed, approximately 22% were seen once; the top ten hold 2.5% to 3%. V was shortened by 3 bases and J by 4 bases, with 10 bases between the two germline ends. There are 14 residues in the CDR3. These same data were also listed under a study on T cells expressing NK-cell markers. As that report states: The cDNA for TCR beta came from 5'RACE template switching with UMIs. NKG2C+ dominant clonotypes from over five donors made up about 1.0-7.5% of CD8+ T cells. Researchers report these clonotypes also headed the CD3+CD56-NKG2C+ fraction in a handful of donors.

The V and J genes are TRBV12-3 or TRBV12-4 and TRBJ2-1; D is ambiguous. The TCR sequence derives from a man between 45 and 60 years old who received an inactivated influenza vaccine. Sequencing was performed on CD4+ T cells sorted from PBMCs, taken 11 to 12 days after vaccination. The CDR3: CASSFMTVYNEQFF. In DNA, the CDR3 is TGTGCCAGCAGTTTTATGACGGTTTACAATGAGCAGTTCTTC.